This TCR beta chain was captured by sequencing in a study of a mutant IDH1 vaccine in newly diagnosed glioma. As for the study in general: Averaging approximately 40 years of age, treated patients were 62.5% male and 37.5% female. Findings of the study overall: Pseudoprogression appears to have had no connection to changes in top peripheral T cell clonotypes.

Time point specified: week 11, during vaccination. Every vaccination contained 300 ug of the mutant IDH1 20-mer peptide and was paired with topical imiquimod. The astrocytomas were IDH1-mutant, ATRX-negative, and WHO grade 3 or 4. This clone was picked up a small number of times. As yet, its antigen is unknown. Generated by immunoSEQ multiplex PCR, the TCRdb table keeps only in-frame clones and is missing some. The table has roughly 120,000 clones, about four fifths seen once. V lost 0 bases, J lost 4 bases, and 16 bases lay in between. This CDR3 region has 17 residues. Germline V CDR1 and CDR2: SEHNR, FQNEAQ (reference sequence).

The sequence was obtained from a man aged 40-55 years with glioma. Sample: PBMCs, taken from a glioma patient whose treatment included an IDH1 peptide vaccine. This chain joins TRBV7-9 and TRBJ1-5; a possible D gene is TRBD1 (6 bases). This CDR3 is CASSLASGGRGNQPQHF. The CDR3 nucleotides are TGTGCCAGCAGCTTAGCGTCGGGGGGCAGGGGTAATCAGCCCCAGCATTTT.